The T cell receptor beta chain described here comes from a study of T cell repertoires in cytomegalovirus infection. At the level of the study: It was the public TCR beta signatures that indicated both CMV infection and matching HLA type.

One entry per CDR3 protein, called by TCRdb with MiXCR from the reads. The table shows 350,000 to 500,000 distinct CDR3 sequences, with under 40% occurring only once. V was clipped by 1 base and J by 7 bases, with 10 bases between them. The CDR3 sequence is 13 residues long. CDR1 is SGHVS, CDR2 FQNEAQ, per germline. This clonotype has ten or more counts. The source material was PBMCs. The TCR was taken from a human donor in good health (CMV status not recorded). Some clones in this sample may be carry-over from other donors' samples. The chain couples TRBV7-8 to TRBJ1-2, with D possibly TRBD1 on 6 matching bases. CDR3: CASSLGGGLGYTF. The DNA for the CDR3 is TGTGCCAGCAGCTTAGGCGGGGGGCTTGGCTACACCTTC.